Below, one TCR beta chain is given with its context. Per the germline V gene, CDR1 is MNHEY and CDR2 is SVGEGT. The V end was cut by 2 bases, the J end by 5 bases, with 10 bases between. CDR3 length: 14 residues. Study processing details: Reference gene primers were amplified, and this amplification served to estimate nucleated cell counts. TCRdb's table, derived via immunoSEQ multiplex PCR, lists solely in-frame clones and lacks some. V and J calls and clone size are as listed in that table; D and trimming were resolved from the DNA. The sample shows over 250,000 clones, 88% of them seen only once. This sample is drawn from a study of blood T cell repertoires in COVID-19. Study-wide background: Sample material is recorded as cDNA or gDNA derived from T cells, B-cell-depleted T cells, or PBMCs.

Sample: peripheral blood. This receptor was identified in a man between 60 and 70 years old who had recovered from COVID-19. This rearrangement joins TRBV6-2 or TRBV6-3 to TRBJ1-5; no clear D gene. CDR3 sequence reads: CASSYGLGDQPQHF. The DNA for the CDR3 is TGTGCCAGCAGTTACGGTCTGGGAGATCAGCCCCAGCATTTT.